A single sample gave rise to the 28 T cell receptor beta chains below, sequenced in a study of cytomegalovirus exposure and HLA in healthy donors. TCRdb's copy holds only in-frame clones and misses some; the assay was immunoSEQ multiplex PCR. The table records about 150,000 clones, 86% of them present only once. Sequenced material: PBMCs. Source of these receptors: a man aged 18 to 30 in good health and CMV-seropositive.

The rearrangement uses TRBV15 and TRBJ2-5, with 9 nucleotides matching TRBD1. J lost 1 base, V lost 8 bases, and 8 bases had no gene match. The CDR3 is 15 residues long. Germline loops: CDR1 LNHNV, CDR2 YYDKDF (reference sequence). The CDR3 sequence: CATGEQGAPQETQYF. The CDR3 DNA sequence: TGTGCCACCGGTGAACAGGGGGCACCCCAAGAGACCCAGTACTTC. Full variable domain (remainder filled in from reference TRBV15 and TRBJ2-5): DAMVIQNPRYQVTQFGKPVTLSCSQTLNHNVMYWYQQKSSQAPKLLFHYYDKDFNNEADTPDNFQSRRPNTSFCFLDIRSPGLGDTAMYLCATGEQGAPQETQYFGPGTRLLVL.

The genes are TRBV6-1 and TRBJ1-3; the D gene is possibly TRBD1 (5 bases). Trimming stripped 1 base from V and 6 bases from J, with 13 bases between. The germline V gene has CDR1 MNHNS and CDR2 SASEGT. The CDR3 totals 15 residues. CDR3 sequence (DNA): TGTGCCAGCAGTGAAGGTCCAGGGATGGCAAACACCATATATTTT. Protein sequence: CASSEGPGMANTIYF.

J is TRBJ1-2 and V is TRBV7-8, with 7 nucleotides matching TRBD1. The trim removed 6 bases at V and 8 bases at J, leaving 15 bases unmatched. The CDR3 extends over 15 amino acids. Germline values: CDR1 SGHVS, CDR2 FQNEAQ. CDR3 nucleotides: TGTGCCAGCAGGGCCATGACAGGGCAAAGAGGCGGCTACACCTTC. It translates to CASRAMTGQRGGYTF.

J is TRBJ1-3 and V is TRBV29-1; 7 positions agree with TRBD1. The CDR3 spans 14 residues. The V segment lost 6 bases and the J segment 4 bases; nucleotides outside the gene matches: 9. Per the germline V gene, CDR1 is SQVTM and CDR2 is ANQGSEA. The DNA of the CDR3 is TGCAGCGTGCTGACAGGGTCAACAGGAAACACCATATATTTT. Translating it yields CSVLTGSTGNTIYF.

The V gene is TRBV5-4, the J gene TRBJ2-7, with 7 bases lining up with TRBD1. Germline CDR1 is SGHNT and CDR2 is YYREEE (reference sequence). This CDR3 has 14 residues. Trimming cost V 5 bases and J 6 bases; bases outside gene matches: 11. For the CDR3, the DNA is TGTGCCAGCAGACTGGGGAACAGACAGGGCGAGCAGTACTTC. Protein: CASRLGNRQGEQYF. The full variable domain, rest sourced from reference TRBV5-4 and TRBJ2-7, is ETGVTQSPTHLIKTRGQQVTLRCSSQSGHNTVSWYQQALGQGPQFIFQYYREEENGRGNFPPRFSGLQFPNYSSELNVNALELDDSALYLCASRLGNRQGEQYFGPGTRLTVT.

The rearrangement joins TRBV4-3 to TRBJ2-7; 12 bases fit TRBD2. CDR3 length: 16 amino acids. With 0 bases clipped from V and 3 bases from J, the junction kept 3 bases outside the gene matches. CDR1 and CDR2 from the germline V gene are LGHNA and YSLEER. The CDR3 protein is CASSQEASGGDYEQYF. The CDR3 nucleotides are TGCGCCAGCAGCCAAGAGGCTAGCGGGGGGGACTACGAGCAGTACTTC.

CDR3 loop: CASSKQGANEKLFF. DNA for the CDR3: TGTGCCAGCAGCAAACAGGGGGCTAATGAAAAACTGTTTTTT. This sequence joins TRBV27 and TRBJ1-4; 8 bases are a match to TRBD1. CDR1 and CDR2 (germline): MNHEY, SMNVEV (reference sequence). The V segment lost 6 bases and the J segment 3 bases; nucleotides outside the gene matches: 3. The CDR3 runs 14 residues.

CDR3 sequence reads: CASSLTAGGVETQYF. CDR3 nucleotide sequence: TGCGCCAGCAGCCTGACAGCGGGGGGAGTGGAGACCCAGTACTTC. The chain couples TRBV5-1 to TRBJ2-5; 9 positions match TRBD2. V was pared by 4 bases and J by 5 bases, with 9 bases of the junction left unmatched. CDR1 SGHRS and CDR2 YFSETQ come from the germline V gene. This CDR3 contains 15 residues. Variable domain in full (rest from reference TRBV5-1 and TRBJ2-5): KAGVTQTPRYLIKTRGQQVTLSCSPISGHRSVSWYQQTPGQGLQFLFEYFSETQRNKGNFPGRFSGRQFSNSRSEMNVSTLELGDSALYLCASSLTAGGVETQYFGPGTRLLVL.

This chain connects TRBV2 to TRBJ2-3; 10 bases fit TRBD2. The V and J ends lost 3 bases and 3 bases, in that order; junction bases with no gene match: 6. The germline V gene encodes CDR1 SNHLY and CDR2 FYNNEI. The CDR3 has 16 residues. The CDR3 bases are TGTGCCAGCAGTGAGGAACCTAGCGGGGGTACAGATACGCAGTATTTT. It yields the protein CASSEEPSGGTDTQYF. The whole variable domain, remainder taken from reference TRBV2 and TRBJ2-3, is EPEVTQTPSHQVTQMGQEVILRCVPISNHLYFYWYRQILGQKVEFLVSFYNNEISEKSEIFDDQFSVERPDGSNFTLKIRSTKLEDSAMYFCASSEEPSGGTDTQYFGPGTRLTVL.

The chain combines TRBV6-5 with TRBJ1-1, with D perhaps TRBD1 (5 bases). V lost 8 bases and J lost 2, with 18 bases in between. The germline V gene has CDR1 MNHEY and CDR2 SVGAGI. The CDR3 has 15 amino acids. The CDR3 protein is CASWQRGTGNTEAFF. For the CDR3, the DNA is TGTGCCAGCTGGCAGCGGGGAACAGGTAACACTGAAGCTTTCTTT.

The chain employs TRBV6-4 and TRBJ2-3; a possible D gene is TRBD2 (6 bases). Germline loops: CDR1 MRHNA, CDR2 SNTAGT. Trimming stripped 3 bases from V and 2 bases from J, with 9 bases between. The CDR3 loop spans 14 amino acids. The CDR3 loop reads CASSEAGDTDTQYF. CDR3 nucleotide sequence: TGTGCCAGCAGTGAAGCGGGCGACACAGATACGCAGTATTTT.

This clone was seen a single time. The chain recombines TRBV25-1 with TRBJ2-2, with a weak D call TRBD2 (6 bases). Looked up from germline, CDR1 is MGHDK and CDR2 is SYGVNS. The V end was cut by 2 bases, the J end by 3 bases, with 19 bases between. This CDR3 region has 18 residues. The CDR3 region is CASSEGTGRLADTGELFF. The CDR3 coding sequence is TGTGCCAGCAGTGAAGGTACAGGCCGTTTAGCGGACACCGGGGAGCTGTTTTTT.

The chain uses TRBV7-2 and TRBJ1-1; D is perhaps TRBD1 (5 bases). In germline, CDR1 is SGHTA, CDR2 FQGNSA. V was clipped by 4 bases and J by 1 base, with 16 bases between them. The CDR3 runs 16 residues. The CDR3 reads CASSSYAGVRNTEAFF. For the CDR3, the DNA is TGTGCCAGCAGCTCATACGCGGGGGTACGGAACACTGAAGCTTTCTTT.

The chain employs TRBV7-2 and TRBJ2-7; TRBD2 agrees at 11 bases. The CDR3 is made up of 17 amino acids. V shed 1 base, J shed 0 bases, and the junction held 5 bases outside the gene matches. The germline V gene has CDR1 SGHTA and CDR2 FQGNSA. CDR3 sequence: CASSLGGTSGGSYEQYF. CDR3 DNA sequence: TGTGCCAGCAGCTTAGGGGGCACTAGCGGGGGCTCCTACGAGCAGTACTTC.

The chain links TRBV18 to TRBJ2-1; TRBD2 matches 12 bases. Germline V CDR1 and CDR2: KGHSH, LQKENI. Trimming cost V 6 bases and J 6 bases; bases outside gene matches: 12. The CDR3 spans 17 residues. This CDR3 is CASSKLTSGGAGNEQFF. DNA for the CDR3: TGTGCCAGCTCCAAATTGACTAGCGGGGGTGCGGGCAATGAGCAGTTCTTC.

The chain joins TRBV4-3 to TRBJ2-7, with TRBD1 matching 8 bases. The CDR3 is made up of 14 amino acids. The germline V gene has CDR1 LGHNA and CDR2 YSLEER. V lost 1 base, J lost 5 bases, and 4 bases stayed unmatched. CDR3 nucleotide sequence: TGCGCCAGCAGCCAAGGGACAGGGTCCCACGAGCAGTACTTC. It is translated as CASSQGTGSHEQYF.

This chain connects TRBV5-1 to TRBJ1-3; TRBD1 might be the D (6 bases). Germline CDR1 SGHRS, CDR2 YFSETQ. The CDR3 covers 15 residues. V was cut by 3 bases and J by 0 bases, with 10 bases left in between. In nucleotides, the CDR3 is TGCGCCAGCAGCTCGACAGGAGACTCTGGAAACACCATATATTTT. As protein: CASSSTGDSGNTIYF.

The rearrangement links TRBV18 to TRBJ2-1, with TRBD1 as a possible D gene (6 bases). Germline CDR1 reads KGHSH; CDR2 reads LQKENI. The CDR3 has 14 residues. Trimming removed 6 bases from V and 3 bases from J, with 12 bases in between. The CDR3 loop reads CASSPLDSYNEQFF. The CDR3 DNA reads as TGTGCCAGCTCGCCCCTGGACAGCTACAATGAGCAGTTCTTC.

This chain uses TRBV6-5 with TRBJ1-5; D call uncertain. V lost 0 bases and J 7 bases, leaving 7 bases between the germline ends. Germline V gene lookup returns CDR1 MNHEY and CDR2 SVGAGI. CDR3 size: 13 residues. The CDR3 here is CASSYSSGQPQHF. The CDR3 nucleotides are TGTGCCAGCAGTTACTCGAGCGGACAGCCCCAGCATTTT.

The J gene is TRBJ2-3, the V gene TRBV9; D gene ambiguous. The V and J ends lost 0 bases and 3 bases respectively, with 8 bases between them. The CDR3 covers 14 residues. CDR1 SGDLS and CDR2 YYNGEE come from the germline V gene. CDR3 in amino acids: CASSVDAGTDTQYF. The CDR3 DNA reads TGTGCCAGCAGCGTAGACGCAGGTACAGATACGCAGTATTTT.

The V gene is TRBV6-1, the J gene TRBJ1-5; D call uncertain. V shed 8 bases and J shed 5 bases, with 7 bases lying between them. The CDR3 has 11 residues. CDR1 and CDR2 (germline): MNHNS, SASEGT. The DNA of the CDR3 is TGTGCCAGCGGGGAGGATCAGCCCCAGCATTTT. Its protein is CASGEDQPQHF.

The V call is TRBV19, the J call TRBJ2-5; the D gene is possibly TRBD1 (6 bases). The V end was cut by 8 bases, the J end by 3 bases, with 13 bases between. The germline V gene encodes CDR1 LNHDA and CDR2 SQIVND (reference sequence). The CDR3 runs 13 residues. CDR3 protein: CASRWAGEETQYF. In DNA form, the CDR3 reads TGTGCCAGTCGATGGGCAGGGGAAGAGACCCAGTACTTC.

V and J are TRBV27 and TRBJ1-4; 8 bases map to TRBD1. V lost 6 bases to trimming and J lost 8 bases; unmatched junction nucleotides: 5. The CDR3 loop spans 13 amino acids. In germline, CDR1 is MNHEY, CDR2 SMNVEV (reference sequence). CDR3 sequence: CASSDRGEEKLFF. In DNA form, the CDR3 reads TGTGCCAGCAGCGACAGGGGCGAAGAAAAACTGTTTTTT. Full variable domain (outside the CDR3, taken from reference TRBV27 and TRBJ1-4): EAQVTQNPRYLITVTGKKLTVTCSQNMNHEYMSWYRQDPGLGLRQIYYSMNVEVTDKGDVPEGYKVSRKEKRNFPLILESPSPNQTSLYFCASSDRGEEKLFFGSGTQLSVL.

The chain carries TRBV6-4 and TRBJ2-1, with 11 bases lining up with TRBD2. Germline loops: CDR1 MRHNA, CDR2 SNTAGT. CDR3 length equals 15 residues. Trimming removed 2 bases from V and 6 bases from J; junction bases left unmatched: 3. DNA of the CDR3: TGTGCCAGCAGTGACCGGACTAGCGGGCTCAATGAGCAGTTCTTC. This codes for CASSDRTSGLNEQFF.

The chain carries TRBV10-3 and TRBJ1-2, with 8 nucleotides matching TRBD1. The CDR3 runs 12 residues. The germline CDR1 and CDR2 sequences are ENHRY and SYGVKD. Trimming removed 3 bases from V and 11 bases from J; junction bases left unmatched: 5. In nucleotides, the CDR3 is TGTGCCATCAGTGATGGACAGGGCTGGTACACCTTC. This translates into CAISDGQGWYTF.

The rearrangement uses TRBV18 and TRBJ2-3; 10 bases map to TRBD2. The length of the CDR3 is 14 residues. Germline V gives CDR1 KGHSH, CDR2 LQKENI. Unmatched junction bases numbered 1, after V lost 6 bases and J lost 1 base. The CDR3 region is CASSGTSGTDTQYF. CDR3 nucleotide sequence: TGTGCCAGCTCGGGGACTAGCGGCACAGATACGCAGTATTTT.

The chain joins TRBV2 to TRBJ1-2; 7 positions agree with TRBD1. CDR1 is SNHLY, CDR2 FYNNEI, per germline. J lost 8 bases, V lost 5 bases, and 5 bases had no gene match. This CDR3 is built from 12 residues. This chain's CDR3 is CASSPGQSGYTF. The CDR3 nucleotides are TGTGCCAGCAGTCCGGGACAGAGCGGCTACACCTTC.

V usage is TRBV27 and J usage is TRBJ2-6, with TRBD1 matching over 8 bases. The germline CDR1 and CDR2 sequences are MNHEY and SMNVEV (reference sequence). V lost 4 bases, J lost 0 bases, and 11 bases stayed unmatched. This CDR3 comprises 19 residues. This CDR3 is CASSSVPRGLPSGANVLTF. Written as DNA, the CDR3 is TGTGCCAGCAGTTCAGTTCCCAGGGGGCTTCCCTCTGGGGCCAACGTCCTGACTTTC. The full variable domain, with the rest looked up from reference TRBV27 and TRBJ2-6, is EAQVTQNPRYLITVTGKKLTVTCSQNMNHEYMSWYRQDPGLGLRQIYYSMNVEVTDKGDVPEGYKVSRKEKRNFPLILESPSPNQTSLYFCASSSVPRGLPSGANVLTFGAGSRLTVL.